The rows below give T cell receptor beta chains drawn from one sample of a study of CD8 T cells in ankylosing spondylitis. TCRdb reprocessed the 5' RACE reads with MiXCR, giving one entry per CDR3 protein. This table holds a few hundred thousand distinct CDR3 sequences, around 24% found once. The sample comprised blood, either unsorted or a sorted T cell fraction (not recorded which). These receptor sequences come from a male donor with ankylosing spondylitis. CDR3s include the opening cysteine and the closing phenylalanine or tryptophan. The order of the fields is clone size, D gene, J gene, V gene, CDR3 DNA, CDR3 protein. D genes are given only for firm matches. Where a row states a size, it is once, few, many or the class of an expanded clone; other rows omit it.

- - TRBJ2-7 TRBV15 TGTGCCACCAGCAGAGTTACTGGGCAGTACTACCACTACGAGCAGTACTTC CATSRVTGQYYHYEQYF
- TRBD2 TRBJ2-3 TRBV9 TGTGCCAGCAGCGTAGGCCTAGCGGGTCACGCAGATACGCAGTATTTT CASSVGLAGHADTQYF
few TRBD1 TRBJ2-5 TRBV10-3 TGTGCCAGCCCGGACAGGGAGGCTAGCGCTGAGACCCAGTACTTC CASPDREASAETQYF
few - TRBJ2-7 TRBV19 TGTGCCAGTAGGAAAGGCGCGGACTCCTACGAGCAGTACTTC CASRKGADSYEQYF
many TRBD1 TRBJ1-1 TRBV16 TGTGCCAGCAGCCCTCTTACCCTCCGGACAGGGGACACTGAAGCTTTCTTT CASSPLTLRTGDTEAFF
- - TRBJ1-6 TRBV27 TGTGCCAGCAGTTGGGATCGAGGGGGTGGACGGTCCCTCCACTTT CASSWDRGGGRSLHF
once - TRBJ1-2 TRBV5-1 TGCGCCAGCAGCTTGGCAGGGGCGGATGGCTACACCTTC CASSLAGADGYTF
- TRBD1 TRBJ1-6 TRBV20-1 TGCAGTGCTAGGGACCCGACAGGGCATTCACCCCTCCACTTT CSARDPTGHSPLHF
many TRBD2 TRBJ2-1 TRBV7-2 TGTGCCAGCAGCCTTAGCGGGGCCACCTACAATGAGCAGTTCTTC CASSLSGATYNEQFF
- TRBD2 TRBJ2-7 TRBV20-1 TGCAGTGCCAACCTTAGCGGGAGAAAATACGAGCAGTACTTC CSANLSGRKYEQYF
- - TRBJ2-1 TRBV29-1 TGCAGCTCGTCCTTGACTCGCTCCTACAATGAGCAGTTCTTC CSSSLTRSYNEQFF
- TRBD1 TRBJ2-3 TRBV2 TGTGCCAGCAGGGGGACAGGATTTTCCGCAGATACGCAGTATTTT CASRGTGFSADTQYF